This TCR beta chain was retrieved from a study of T cell responses to AZD1222 COVID-19 vaccine. The CDR3 loop spans 15 amino acids. In germline, CDR1 is SGHKS, CDR2 YYEKEE (reference sequence). J was trimmed by 5 bases and V by 4 bases; bases with no gene match: 6. The method was immunoSEQ multiplex PCR; TCRdb's version includes in-frame clones alone and lacks a portion of them. The table shows some 140,000 clones, with under 95% occurring only once. Study results and caveats: With dominance at 160-218 and 743-854, vaccine-associated CD4 TCRs spanned spike. Females made up more of the donors, who were largely white British, and clonal diversity may have come out too low.

Concerning this clone itself: The antigen remains undetermined.

The chain combines TRBV5-5 with TRBJ2-5, with 12 bases that match TRBD2. The source is an adult in good health. The sample in question was peripheral blood, obtained on day 0 of AZD1222 vaccination. In nucleotides, the CDR3 is TGTGCCAGCAGCATTACTAGCGGGGGGTTTGAGACCCAGTACTTC. Translating it yields CASSITSGGFETQYF.